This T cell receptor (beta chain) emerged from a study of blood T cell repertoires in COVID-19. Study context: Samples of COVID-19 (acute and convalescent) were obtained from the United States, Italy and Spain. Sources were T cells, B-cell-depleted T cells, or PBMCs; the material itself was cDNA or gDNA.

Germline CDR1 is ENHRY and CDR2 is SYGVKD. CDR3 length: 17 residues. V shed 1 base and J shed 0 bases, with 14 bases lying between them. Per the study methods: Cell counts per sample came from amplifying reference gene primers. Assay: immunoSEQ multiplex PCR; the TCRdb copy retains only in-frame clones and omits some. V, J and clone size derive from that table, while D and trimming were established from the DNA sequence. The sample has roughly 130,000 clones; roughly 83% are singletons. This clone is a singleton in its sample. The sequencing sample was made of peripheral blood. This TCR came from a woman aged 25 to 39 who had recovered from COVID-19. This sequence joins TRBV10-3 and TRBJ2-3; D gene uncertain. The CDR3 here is CAISEFYPAPSTDTQYF. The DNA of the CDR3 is TGTGCCATCAGTGAGTTTTATCCAGCGCCCAGCACAGATACGCAGTATTTT.